The 3 T cell receptor beta chains given below trace back to one sample, sequenced in a study of Ad26.COV2.S vaccination and SARS-CoV-2 variants. The treatment is: roughly 19 received Ad26.COV2.S at low or high dose, single or two shots; several received placebo; per-sample allocation not given. Samples analyzed were those drawn on day 63 after the first vaccine or placebo injection. Measured with immunoSEQ multiplex PCR; TCRdb has only the in-frame clones, and not every one. Found here are 400,000 to 500,000 clones, 89% of them singletons; the top ten hold around 2.6%. The specimen was peripheral blood, collected in a trial of Ad26.COV2.S vaccine versus placebo. The receptors originated from a person between 18 and 65 years old who received the Ad26.COV2.S COVID-19 vaccine or a placebo.

This chain connects TRBV4-3 to TRBJ2-3; D may be TRBD2 (5 bases). This CDR3 comprises 16 residues. The germline CDR1 and CDR2 sequences are LGHNA and YSLEER. Trimming cost V 0 bases and J 1 base, with 11 bases left between them. CDR3 sequence reads: CASSQELPGGTDTQYF. DNA for the CDR3: TGCGCCAGCAGCCAAGAGCTTCCCGGGGGCACAGATACGCAGTATTTT.

At least ten counts were recorded for this clone. The chain employs TRBV5-4 and TRBJ1-3; 7 bases fit TRBD1. The CDR3 is 14 amino acids. Germline V gene data show CDR1 as SGHNT and CDR2 as YYREEE (reference sequence). The J segment lost 4 bases and the V segment lost 3 bases, leaving 4 bases of the junction unmatched. The CDR3 DNA reads as TGTGCCAGCAGCTCAGACAGGGTCGGAAACACCATATATTTT. Its protein product is CASSSDRVGNTIYF.

The DNA for the CDR3 is TGTGCCAGCAGCCCCATACCCCGGTTAACTAATGAAAAACTGTTTTTT. Encoded protein: CASSPIPRLTNEKLFF. This chain connects TRBV4-2 to TRBJ1-4, with no clear D. CDR1 LGHNA and CDR2 YNFKEQ come from the germline V gene. Trimming shortened V by 4 bases and J by 1 base, and 13 bases separated the two germline ends. The CDR3 is 16 residues long.